This T cell receptor (beta chain) was sequenced during a study of shared clonotypes between healthy human individuals. Study context: Every donor yielded three CD4 naive, three CD4 memory, two CD8 naive and one CD8 memory plate.

Within Nashville, Tennessee resided all donors, each a Caucasian adult. Sequenced by immunoSEQ multiplex PCR; TCRdb stores in-frame clones only, minus some. This table has under 1,100,000 clones, approximately 80% appearing once. The ends lost 6 bases at V and 9 bases at J; junction bases unmatched: 14. Germline V CDR1 and CDR2: MNHNY, SVGAGI (reference sequence). The CDR3 loop spans 15 amino acids. Comments on this clone: Its matching antigen is unknown.

Overall study findings and caveats: Large sequencing depth failed to make sorted-subset sequencing complete, rarefaction showed. Clonotypes shared by all four sorted-subset donors had higher generation probabilities than non-shared clonotypes.

Sequenced sample: memory CD4+ T cells from PBMCs. The subset was: CD45RA-negative fraction. This rearrangement joins TRBV6-6 to TRBJ2-1; TRBD2 aligns across 7 bases. This sequence originates from a man younger than 35 in good health. Some clones in this sample may be carry-over from other donors' samples. The CDR3 sequence: CASSPGSGARGEQFF. CDR3 sequence (DNA): TGTGCCAGCAGCCCAGGGAGCGGGGCCCGAGGTGAGCAGTTCTTC.